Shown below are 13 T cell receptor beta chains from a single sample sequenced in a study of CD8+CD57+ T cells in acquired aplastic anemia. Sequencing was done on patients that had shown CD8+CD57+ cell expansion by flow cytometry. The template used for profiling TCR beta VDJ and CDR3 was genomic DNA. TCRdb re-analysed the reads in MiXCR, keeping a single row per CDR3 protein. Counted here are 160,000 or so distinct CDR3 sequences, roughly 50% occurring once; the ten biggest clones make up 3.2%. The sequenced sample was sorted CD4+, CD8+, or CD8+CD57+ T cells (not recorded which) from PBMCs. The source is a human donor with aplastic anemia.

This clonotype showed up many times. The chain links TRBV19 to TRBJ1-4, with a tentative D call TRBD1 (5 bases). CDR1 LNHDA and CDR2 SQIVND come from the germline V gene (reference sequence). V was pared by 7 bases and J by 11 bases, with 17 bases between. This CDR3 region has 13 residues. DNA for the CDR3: TGTGCCAGTAATGGGCAGGGAACCGGGAAACTGTTTTTT. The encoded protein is CASNGQGTGKLFF. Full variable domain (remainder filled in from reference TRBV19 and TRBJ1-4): DGGITQSPKYLFRKEGQNVTLSCEQNLNHDAMYWYRQDPGQGLRLIYYSQIVNDFQKGDIAEGYSVSREKKESFPLTVTSAQKNPTAFYLCASNGQGTGKLFFGSGTQLSVL.

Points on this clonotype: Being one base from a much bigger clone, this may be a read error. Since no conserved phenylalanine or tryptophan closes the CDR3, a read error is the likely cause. The CDR3 DNA reads TGCGCCAGCAGCTCCGCCGGGACAGGGGGTGGAGAAAAACTGTTTTCT. This codes for CASSSAGTGGGEKLFS. The rearrangement uses TRBV5-1 and TRBJ1-4; TRBD1 matches at 11 bases. The junction had 9 bases not matched to a gene; V was cut back by 3 bases and J by 8 bases. Germline V lookup: CDR1 SGHRS, CDR2 YFSETQ. This CDR3 is 16 amino acids long.

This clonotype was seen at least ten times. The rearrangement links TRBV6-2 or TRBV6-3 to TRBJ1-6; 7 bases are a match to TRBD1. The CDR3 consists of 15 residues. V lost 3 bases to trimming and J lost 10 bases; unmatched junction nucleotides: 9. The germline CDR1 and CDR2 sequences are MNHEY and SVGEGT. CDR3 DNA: TGTGCCAGCAGTTATCCGACAGGGTCTGAATCACCCCTCCACTTT. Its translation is CASSYPTGSESPLHF.

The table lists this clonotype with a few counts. This chain's CDR3 is CASSPRQGQNIQYF. DNA for the CDR3: TGTGCCAGCAGTCCCAGACAGGGCCAAAACATTCAGTACTTC. The V call is TRBV25-1, the J call TRBJ2-4, with 7 bases that match TRBD1. Germline V gene data show CDR1 as MGHDK and CDR2 as SYGVNS. The CDR3 spans 14 residues. J gave up 5 bases and V 5 bases, and 6 bases lay outside the gene matches.

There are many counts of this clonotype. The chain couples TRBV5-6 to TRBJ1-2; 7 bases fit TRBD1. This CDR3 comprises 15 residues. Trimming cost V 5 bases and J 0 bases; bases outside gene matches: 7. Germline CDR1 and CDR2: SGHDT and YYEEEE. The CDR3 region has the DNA TGTGCCAGCAGGGTCGACAGGGCCTCTAACTATGGCTACACCTTC. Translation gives CASRVDRASNYGYTF. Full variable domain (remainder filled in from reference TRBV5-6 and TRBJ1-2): DAGVTQSPTHLIKTRGQQVTLRCSPKSGHDTVSWYQQALGQGPQFIFQYYEEEERQRGNFPDRFSGHQFPNYSSELNVNALLLGDSALYLCASRVDRASNYGYTFGSGTRLTVV.

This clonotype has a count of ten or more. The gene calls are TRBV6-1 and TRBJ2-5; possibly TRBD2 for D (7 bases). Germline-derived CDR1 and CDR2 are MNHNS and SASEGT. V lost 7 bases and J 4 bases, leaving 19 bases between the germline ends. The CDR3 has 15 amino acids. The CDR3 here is CASTLGGGERETQYF. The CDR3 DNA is TGTGCCAGCACCCTAGGGGGGGGTGAAAGAGAGACCCAGTACTTC.

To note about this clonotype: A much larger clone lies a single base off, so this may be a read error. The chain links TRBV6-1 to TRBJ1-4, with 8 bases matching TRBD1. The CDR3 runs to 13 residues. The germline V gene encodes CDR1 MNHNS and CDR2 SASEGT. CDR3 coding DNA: TGTGCCAGCTCGGGACAGGCCCATGAAAAACTGCTTTTT. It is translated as CASSGQAHEKLLF.

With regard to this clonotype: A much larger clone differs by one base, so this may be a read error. This chain's CDR3 is CASSPAGASSYGQYF. For the CDR3, the DNA is TGTGCCAGCAGCCCAGCGGGCGCAAGCTCCTACGGGCAGTACTTC. The chain carries TRBV5-4 and TRBJ2-7, with D possibly TRBD2 on 6 matching bases. Germline V gene lookup returns CDR1 SGHNT and CDR2 YYREEE (reference sequence). This CDR3 region has 15 residues.

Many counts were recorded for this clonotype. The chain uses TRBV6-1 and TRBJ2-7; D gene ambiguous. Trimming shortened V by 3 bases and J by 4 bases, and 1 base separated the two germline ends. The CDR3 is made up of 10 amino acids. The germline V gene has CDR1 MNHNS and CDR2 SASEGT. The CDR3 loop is CASSEYEQYF. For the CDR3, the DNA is TGTGCCAGCAGTGAGTACGAGCAGTACTTC.

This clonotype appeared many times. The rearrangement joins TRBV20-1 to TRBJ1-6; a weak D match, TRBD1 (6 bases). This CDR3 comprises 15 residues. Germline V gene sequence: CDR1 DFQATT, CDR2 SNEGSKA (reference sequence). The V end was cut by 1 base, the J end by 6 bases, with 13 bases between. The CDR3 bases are TGCAGTGCTAGAGGGACAGAGACAGCTAATTCACCCCTCCACTTT. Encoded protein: CSARGTETANSPLHF.

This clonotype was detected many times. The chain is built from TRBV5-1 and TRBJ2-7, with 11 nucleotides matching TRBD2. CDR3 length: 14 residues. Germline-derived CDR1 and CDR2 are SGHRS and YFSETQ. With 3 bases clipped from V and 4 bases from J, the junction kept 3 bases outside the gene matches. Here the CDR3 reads CASSSGTSGYEQYF. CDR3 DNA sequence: TGCGCCAGCAGCTCCGGGACTAGCGGATACGAGCAGTACTTC.

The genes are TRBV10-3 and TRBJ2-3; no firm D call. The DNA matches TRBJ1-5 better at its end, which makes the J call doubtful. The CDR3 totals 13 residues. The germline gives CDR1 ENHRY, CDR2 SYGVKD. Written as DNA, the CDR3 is TGTGCCATCAGCGAAGGTAGCACAGATACGCAGCATTTT. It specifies CAISEGSTDTQHF.

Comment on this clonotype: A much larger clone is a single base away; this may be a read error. CDR3: CASSLGPGACEQYF. In DNA form, the CDR3 reads TGCGCCAGCAGCTTGGGGCCAGGGGCCTGCGAGCAGTACTTC. The J gene is TRBJ2-7, the V gene TRBV5-1; TRBD1 is a possible D gene (6 bases). Trimming removed 0 bases from V and 6 bases from J, with 13 bases in between. The germline CDR1 and CDR2 sequences are SGHRS and YFSETQ. The CDR3 sequence is 14 residues long. Full variable domain (outside the CDR3, taken from reference TRBV5-1 and TRBJ2-7): KAGVTQTPRYLIKTRGQQVTLSCSPISGHRSVSWYQQTPGQGLQFLFEYFSETQRNKGNFPGRFSGRQFSNSRSEMNVSTLELGDSALYLCASSLGPGACEQYFGPGTRLTVT.